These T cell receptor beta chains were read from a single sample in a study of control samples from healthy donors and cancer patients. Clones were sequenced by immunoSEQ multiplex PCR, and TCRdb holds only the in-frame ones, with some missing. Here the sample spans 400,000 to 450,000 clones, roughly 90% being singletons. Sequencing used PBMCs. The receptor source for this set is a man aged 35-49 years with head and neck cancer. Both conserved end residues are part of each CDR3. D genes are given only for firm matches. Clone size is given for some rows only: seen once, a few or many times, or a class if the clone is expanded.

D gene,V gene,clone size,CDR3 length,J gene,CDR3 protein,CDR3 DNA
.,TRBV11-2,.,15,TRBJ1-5,CASSLAPDSNQPQHF,TGTGCCAGCAGCTTAGCCCCAGATAGCAATCAGCCCCAGCATTTT
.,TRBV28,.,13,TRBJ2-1,CASSLQGGDEQFF,TGTGCCAGCAGTTTACAGGGGGGCGATGAGCAGTTCTTC
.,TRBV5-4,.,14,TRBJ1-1,CASSPNLQGSGAFF,TGTGCCAGCAGCCCAAACTTACAGGGCTCGGGAGCTTTCTTT
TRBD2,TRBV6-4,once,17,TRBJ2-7,CASSDAGVAGVGYEQYF,TGTGCCAGCAGTGACGCGGGGGTAGCGGGAGTGGGCTACGAGCAGTACTTC
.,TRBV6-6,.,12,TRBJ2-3,CASTPSTDTQYF,TGTGCCAGCACCCCTAGCACAGATACGCAGTATTTT
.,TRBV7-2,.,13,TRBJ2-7,CASSSSPQYEQYF,TGTGCCAGCAGCTCCTCTCCCCAATACGAGCAGTACTTC
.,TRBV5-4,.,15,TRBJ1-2,CASSLQDRPNYGYTF,TGTGCCAGCAGCTTACAGGACCGGCCTAACTATGGCTACACCTTC
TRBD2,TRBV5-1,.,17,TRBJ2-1,CASSAALGREGFNEQFF,TGCGCCAGCAGCGCCGCCCTAGGGCGGGAGGGTTTTAATGAGCAGTTCTTC
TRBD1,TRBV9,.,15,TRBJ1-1,CASGFSGGTEAEAFF,TGTGCCAGCGGCTTCTCAGGGGGCACTGAAGCTGAAGCTTTCTTT
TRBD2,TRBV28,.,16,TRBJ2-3,CASSLRSGRLSDTQYF,TGTGCCAGCAGTTTAAGGAGCGGGAGATTGTCAGATACGCAGTATTTT
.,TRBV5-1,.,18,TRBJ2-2,CASSLETGLGRVTGELFF,TGCGCCAGCAGCTTGGAAACCGGTTTGGGCAGAGTAACCGGGGAGCTGTTTTTT
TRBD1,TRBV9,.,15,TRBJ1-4,CASSFGQGLNEKLFF,TGTGCCAGCAGCTTCGGACAGGGCCTTAATGAAAAACTGTTTTTT
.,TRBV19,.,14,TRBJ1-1,CASSLTLGRTEAFF,TGTGCCAGTAGTCTGACGTTGGGACGGACTGAAGCTTTCTTT
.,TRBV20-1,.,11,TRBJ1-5,CSARDRTRGHF,TGCAGTGCTAGAGATAGAACTAGAGGGCATTTT